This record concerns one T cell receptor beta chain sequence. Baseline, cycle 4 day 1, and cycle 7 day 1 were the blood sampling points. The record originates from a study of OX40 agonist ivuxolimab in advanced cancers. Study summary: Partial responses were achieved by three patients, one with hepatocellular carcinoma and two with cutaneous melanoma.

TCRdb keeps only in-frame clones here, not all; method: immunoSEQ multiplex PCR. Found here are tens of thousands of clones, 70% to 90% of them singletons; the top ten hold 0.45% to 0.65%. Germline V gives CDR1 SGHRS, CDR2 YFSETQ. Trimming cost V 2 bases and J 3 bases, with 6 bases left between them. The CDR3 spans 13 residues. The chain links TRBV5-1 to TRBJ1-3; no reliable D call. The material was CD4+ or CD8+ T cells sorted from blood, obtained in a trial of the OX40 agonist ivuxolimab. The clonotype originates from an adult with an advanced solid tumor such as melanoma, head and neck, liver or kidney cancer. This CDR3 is CASSFSIGNTIYF. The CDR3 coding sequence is TGCGCCAGCAGCTTCTCGATTGGAAACACCATATATTTT.